This T cell receptor (beta chain) was sequenced during a study of technical replicates of blood from a handful of donors (dated 2017 in TCRdb). Reading the germline V gene (reference sequence) gives CDR1 SGHNT and CDR2 YYREEE. Including cysteine and phenylalanine, the CDR3 has 15 amino acids. The entry retains the CDR3 DNA only, 45 bases that are in frame from base 1. Relative to germline, V is missing 4 bases and J is missing 7 bases, with 8 bases of the junction outside any gene match. Comment on this clone: Its antigen is unknown. Per-nucleotide qualities are absent, and no much larger clonotype sits a single base away.

The library was generated by the immunoSEQ multiplex PCR assay. Entries here come from immuneACCESS through TCRdb and include only in-frame sequences with V and J called. Some clones fail to appear in such tables; in the studies checked, an unresolved V gene covers under half of the shortfall, and the cause of the remainder is unknown. The sample table contains 60,000 to 65,000 clones; only one count was recorded for 86% of them. Over 4.5% of the sample is taken by the ten largest. The material sequenced was PBMCs. Rearrangement joined TRBV5-4 to TRBJ2-1, and TRBD1 matches 10 of the central bases. The TCR comes from a human donor in good health. Some clones in this sample may be carry-over from other donors' samples. The CDR3 region reads CASSLMTGGMNEQFF. The DNA is TGTGCCAGCAGCCTTATGACAGGGGGCATGAATGAGCAGTTCTTC. Beyond the CDR3, the reference TRBV5-4 and TRBJ2-1 genes provide the residues; the full variable domain reads: ETGVTQSPTHLIKTRGQQVTLRCSSQSGHNTVSWYQQALGQGPQFIFQYYREEENGRGNFPPRFSGLQFPNYSSELNVNALELDDSALYLCASSLMTGGMNEQFFGPGTRLTVL.